This T cell receptor (beta chain) was documented in a study of CD8 T cells in ankylosing spondylitis. There are a few counts of this clonotype. TCRdb re-analysed the 5' RACE reads in MiXCR, keeping a single row per CDR3 protein. The sample contains around 340,000 distinct CDR3 sequences, roughly 14% of which appear only once. The receptor was isolated from a male donor with ankylosing spondylitis or in good health (not recorded which). The sample consisted of blood, either unsorted or a sorted T cell fraction (not recorded which).

CDR3: CSAPGIAGANTDTQYF. CDR3 DNA: TGCAGTGCCCCCGGGATAGCGGGGGCAAACACAGATACGCAGTATTTT. V is TRBV20-1 and J is TRBJ2-3; the match to TRBD2 covers 9 bases. There are 16 residues in the CDR3. The germline V gene has CDR1 DFQATT and CDR2 SNEGSKA (reference sequence). The V gene end was trimmed by 6 bases and the J gene end by 2 bases; junction bases not matched to a gene: 12.